This T cell receptor (beta chain) was observed in a study of metastatic and nonmetastatic thyroid tumors. The wider study: For malignant and benign thyroid patients, tumor or nodule tissue and blood were the sources whose repertoires were compared.

The table lists this clone with many counts. Antigen: not known. Study-level findings and limits: TCR beta diversity was reportedly significantly higher in malignant thyroid tumors than benign nodules, in blood and tumor.

The CDR3 runs 14 residues. Germline CDR1 SEHNR, CDR2 FQNEAQ (reference sequence). V dropped 0 bases and J dropped 3 bases, with 7 bases sitting between them. Per the original methods: Between-group CDR3 differences, defined by clinicopathological status, yielded a distant-metastasis classifier for papillary thyroid cancer. TCRdb re-called clones from the PCR reads using MiXCR. TCRdb's processing, not the authors' own work, is the source of the V and J calls. The sample records around 18,000 clones, roughly a fifth being singletons. Nobody among the patients had been given any treatment before thyroid surgery.

This TCR was recovered from a female donor with papillary thyroid cancer or a benign thyroid nodule (not recorded which). Some clones in this sample may be carry-over from other donors' samples. The rearrangement joins TRBV7-9 to TRBJ2-3; D is uncertain. Sequencing was performed on tumor tissue. DNA for the CDR3: TGTGCCAGCAGCTTAGCCGTGGGTACAGATACGCAGTATTTT. Translated, it gives CASSLAVGTDTQYF. Full variable domain (remainder filled in from reference TRBV7-9 and TRBJ2-3): DTGVSQNPRHKITKRGQNVTFRCDPISEHNRLYWYRQTLGQGPEFLTYFQNEAQLEKSRLLSDRFSAERPKGSFSTLEIQRTEQGDSAMYLCASSLAVGTDTQYFGPGTRLTVL.